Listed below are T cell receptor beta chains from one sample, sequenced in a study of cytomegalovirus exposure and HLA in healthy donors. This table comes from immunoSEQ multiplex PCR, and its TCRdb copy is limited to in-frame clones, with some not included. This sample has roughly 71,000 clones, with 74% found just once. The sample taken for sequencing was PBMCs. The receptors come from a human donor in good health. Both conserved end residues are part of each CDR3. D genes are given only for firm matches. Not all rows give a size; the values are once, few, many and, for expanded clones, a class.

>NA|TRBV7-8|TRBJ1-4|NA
CASSAQGTNEKLFF
TGTGCCAGCAGCGCACAGGGTACTAATGAAAAACTGTTTTTT
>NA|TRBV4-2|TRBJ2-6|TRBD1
CASSQDGDSSGANVLTF
TGTGCCAGCAGCCAAGATGGGGACAGCTCTGGGGCCAACGTCCTGACTTTC
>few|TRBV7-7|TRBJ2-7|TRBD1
CASSLEAGGEQYF
TGTGCTAGCAGCTTAGAAGCAGGGGGCGAGCAGTACTTC
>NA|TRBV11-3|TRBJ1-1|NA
CASSLGAAGRDTEAFF
TGTGCCAGCAGCTTAGGGGCGGCAGGGAGGGACACTGAAGCTTTCTTT
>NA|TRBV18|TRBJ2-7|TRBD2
CASSPAGRVEQYF
TGTGCCAGCTCACCAGCAGGGAGGGTCGAGCAGTACTTC
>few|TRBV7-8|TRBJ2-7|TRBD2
CASSLKTGLPTYEQYF
TGTGCCAGCAGCTTAAAAACGGGACTACCCACCTACGAGCAGTACTTC
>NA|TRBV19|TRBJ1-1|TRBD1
CASSITSTGPGTEAFF
TGTGCCAGTAGTATTACCTCGACAGGGCCGGGCACTGAAGCTTTCTTT
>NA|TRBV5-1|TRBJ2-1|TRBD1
CASQRRQGANEQFF
TGCGCCAGCCAGCGGAGGCAGGGGGCAAATGAGCAGTTCTTC
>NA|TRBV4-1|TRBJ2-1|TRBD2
CASSQGVLAGDRQFF
TGCGCCAGCAGCCAAGGGGTGCTAGCGGGAGATCGGCAGTTCTTC
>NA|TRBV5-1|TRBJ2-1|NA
CASNLGDSSYNEQFF
TGCGCCAGCAATTTGGGGGACTCCTCCTACAATGAGCAGTTCTTC
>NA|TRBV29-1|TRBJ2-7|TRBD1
CSVVPGQGETHSYEQYF
TGCAGCGTTGTCCCCGGACAGGGAGAAACCCACTCCTACGAGCAGTACTTC
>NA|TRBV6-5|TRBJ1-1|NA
CASTPGLPTNTEAFF
TGTGCCAGCACCCCTGGACTCCCAACCAACACTGAAGCTTTCTTT
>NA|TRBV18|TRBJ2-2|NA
CASSPRTVDGGELFF
TGTGCCAGCTCACCAAGGACAGTTGACGGCGGGGAGCTGTTTTTT
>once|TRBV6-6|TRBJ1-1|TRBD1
CASSSPGQGPEAFF
TGTGCCAGCAGTTCGCCGGGACAGGGCCCTGAAGCTTTCTTT
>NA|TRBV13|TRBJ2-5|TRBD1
CASSLGTGYQETQYF
TGTGCCAGCAGCTTGGGGACAGGGTACCAAGAGACCCAGTACTTC
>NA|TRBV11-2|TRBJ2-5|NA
CASSLGLWETQYF
TGTGCCAGCAGCTTAGGACTCTGGGAGACCCAGTACTTC
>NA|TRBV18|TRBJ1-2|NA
CASSNAGNYGYTF
TGTGCCAGCTCAAATGCCGGGAACTATGGCTACACCTTC
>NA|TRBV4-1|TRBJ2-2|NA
CASSQAGAPGTGELFF
TGCGCCAGCAGCCAGGCAGGGGCGCCCGGCACCGGGGAGCTGTTTTTT
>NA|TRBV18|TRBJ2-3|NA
CASSEQSLYTDTQYF
TGTGCCAGCTCAGAACAGTCGCTTTACACAGATACGCAGTATTTT
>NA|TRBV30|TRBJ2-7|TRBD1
CACDRGIYEQYF
TGTGCCTGCGACAGGGGGATCTACGAGCAGTACTTC
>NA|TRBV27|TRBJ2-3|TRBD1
CASSSRGLEDTQYF
TGTGCCAGCAGTTCCAGGGGGCTAGAGGATACGCAGTATTTT
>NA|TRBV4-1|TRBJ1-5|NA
CASSLGLPSGQPQHF
TGCGCCAGCAGCCTGGGACTACCAAGCGGTCAGCCCCAGCATTTT
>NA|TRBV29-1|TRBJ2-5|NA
CSARDTQQTQYF
TGCAGCGCACGGGACACCCAGCAGACCCAGTACTTC
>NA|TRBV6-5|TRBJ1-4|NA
CASRPTGSGEKLFF
TGTGCCAGCAGGCCCACAGGGTCCGGTGAAAAACTGTTTTTT
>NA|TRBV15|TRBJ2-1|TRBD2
CATSRGGTSGSNEQFF
TGTGCCACCAGCAGGGGAGGGACTAGCGGTTCCAATGAGCAGTTCTTC
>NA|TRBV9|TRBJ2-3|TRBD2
CASSALAGGNTDTQYF
TGTGCCAGCAGCGCCCTAGCGGGAGGGAATACAGATACGCAGTATTTT
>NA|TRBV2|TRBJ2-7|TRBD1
CASTRYGQDGDEQYF
TGTGCCAGCACCCGATATGGACAGGACGGGGACGAGCAGTACTTC
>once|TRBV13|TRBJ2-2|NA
CASSSAGTGNTGELFF
TGTGCCAGCAGCTCAGCGGGCACAGGGAACACCGGGGAGCTGTTTTTT
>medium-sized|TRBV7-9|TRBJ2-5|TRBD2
CASSFPSGGGPQTQYF
TGTGCCAGCAGCTTCCCTAGCGGGGGCGGACCCCAGACCCAGTACTTC
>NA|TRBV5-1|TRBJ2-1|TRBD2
CASRSASGNSYNEQFF
TGCGCCAGCAGGTCGGCTAGCGGGAACTCCTACAATGAGCAGTTCTTC
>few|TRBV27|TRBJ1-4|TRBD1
CASSGQGRDVNEKLFF
TGTGCCAGCAGTGGACAGGGCCGAGACGTTAATGAAAAACTGTTTTTT
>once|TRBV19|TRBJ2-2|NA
CASSWLSNTGELFF
TGTGCCAGTAGTTGGCTTTCGAACACCGGGGAGCTGTTTTTT
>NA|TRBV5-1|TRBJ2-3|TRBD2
CASSLDGGDTDTQYF
TGCGCCAGCAGCTTGGATGGGGGGGACACAGATACGCAGTATTTT
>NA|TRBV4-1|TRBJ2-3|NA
CASSQVAGDVNTQYF
TGCGCCAGCAGCCAAGTGGCGGGTGACGTGAATACGCAGTATTTT
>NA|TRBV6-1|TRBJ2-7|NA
CASSALEEGYEQYF
TGTGCCAGCAGTGCCCTGGAGGAGGGGTACGAGCAGTACTTC
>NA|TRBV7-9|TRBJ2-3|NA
CASYKVAGTDTQYF
TGTGCCAGCTATAAGGTAGCTGGCACAGATACGCAGTATTTT
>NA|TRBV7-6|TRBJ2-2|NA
CASSLVANTGELFF
TGTGCCAGCAGCTTAGTCGCGAACACCGGGGAGCTGTTTTTT
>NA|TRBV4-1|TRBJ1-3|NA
CASSHQPRVEGNTIYF
TGCGCCAGCAGCCACCAGCCCCGAGTGGAGGGAAACACCATATATTTT
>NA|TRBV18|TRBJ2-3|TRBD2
CASSTTERETDTQYF
TGTGCCAGCTCAACAACGGAGCGGGAGACAGATACGCAGTATTTT
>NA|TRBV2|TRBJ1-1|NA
CASSEGQVRAEAFF
TGTGCCAGCAGTGAAGGGCAGGTCAGGGCTGAAGCTTTCTTT
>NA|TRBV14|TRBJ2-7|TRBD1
CASSHPWTGQQYF
TGTGCCAGCAGCCACCCTTGGACAGGGCAGCAGTACTTC
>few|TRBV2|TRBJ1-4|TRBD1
CASSTGEFNEKLFF
TGTGCCAGCAGCACAGGGGAGTTCAATGAAAAACTGTTTTTT
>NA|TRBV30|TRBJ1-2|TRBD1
CALARGRSYGYTF
TGTGCCCTGGCTAGGGGGCGCAGCTATGGCTACACCTTC
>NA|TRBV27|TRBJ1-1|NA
CASSPNPRTRNTEAFF
TGTGCCAGCAGTCCCAACCCAAGGACAAGGAACACTGAAGCTTTCTTT
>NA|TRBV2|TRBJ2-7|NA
CASSADSSYEQYF
TGTGCCAGCAGTGCTGACAGCTCCTACGAGCAGTACTTC
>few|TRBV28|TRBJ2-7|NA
CASSSQGSYEQYF
TGTGCCAGCAGTTCACAGGGATCCTACGAGCAGTACTTC
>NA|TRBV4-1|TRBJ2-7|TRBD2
CASSQEEGTSGSRYEQYF
TGCGCCAGCAGCCAAGAGGAGGGGACTAGCGGGAGTAGGTACGAGCAGTACTTC